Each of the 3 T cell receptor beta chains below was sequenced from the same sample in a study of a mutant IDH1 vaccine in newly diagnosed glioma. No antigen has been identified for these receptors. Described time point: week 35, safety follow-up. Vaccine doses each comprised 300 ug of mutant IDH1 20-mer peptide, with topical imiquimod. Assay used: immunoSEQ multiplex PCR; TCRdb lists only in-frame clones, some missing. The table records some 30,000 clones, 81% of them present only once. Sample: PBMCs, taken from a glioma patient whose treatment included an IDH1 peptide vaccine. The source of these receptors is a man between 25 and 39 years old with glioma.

CDR3: CASSLVRGLQFYGYTF. For the CDR3, the DNA is TGTGCCAGCAGCTTAGTTAGGGGGCTCCAGTTCTATGGCTACACCTTC. The chain has TRBV7-9 and TRBJ1-2; TRBD1 agrees at 7 bases. Trimming at V came to 1 base and at J to 4 bases, leaving 9 bases not matched to a gene. Germline CDR1 is SEHNR and CDR2 is FQNEAQ (reference sequence). CDR3 length: 16 amino acids.

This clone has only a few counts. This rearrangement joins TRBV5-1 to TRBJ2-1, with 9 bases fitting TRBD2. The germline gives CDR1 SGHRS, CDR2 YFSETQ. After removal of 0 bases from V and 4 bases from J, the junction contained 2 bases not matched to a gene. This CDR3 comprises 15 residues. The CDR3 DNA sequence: TGCGCCAGCAGCTTGGCACTAGCGGGTTACAATGAGCAGTTCTTC. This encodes CASSLALAGYNEQFF. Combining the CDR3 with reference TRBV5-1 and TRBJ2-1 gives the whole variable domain KAGVTQTPRYLIKTRGQQVTLSCSPISGHRSVSWYQQTPGQGLQFLFEYFSETQRNKGNFPGRFSGRQFSNSRSEMNVSTLELGDSALYLCASSLALAGYNEQFFGPGTRLTVL.

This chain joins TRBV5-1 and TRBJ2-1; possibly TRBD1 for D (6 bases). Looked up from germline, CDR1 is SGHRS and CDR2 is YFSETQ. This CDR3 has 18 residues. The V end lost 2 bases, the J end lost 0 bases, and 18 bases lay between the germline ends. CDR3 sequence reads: CASSFTGHASLSYNEQFF. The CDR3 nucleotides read TGCGCCAGCAGCTTCACAGGGCACGCATCCCTCTCCTACAATGAGCAGTTCTTC.